Shown below are 26 T cell receptor beta chains from a single sample sequenced in a study of shared clonotypes between healthy human individuals (dated by TCRdb to about 2020). The receptor library was made with the immunoSEQ multiplex PCR assay. TCRdb re-hosts the immuneACCESS table, in-frame sequences only. Its copies lack some clones; in the studies checked, an unresolved V gene accounts for under half of them, and the cause for the rest is not known. Recorded for this sample are some 1,100,000 clones; around three quarters of them occurred a single time. The top ten clonotypes cover around 0.47% of the sample. Sequencing was performed on memory CD4+ T cells from PBMCs. The cell subset or site label on this specimen signifies: CD45RA-negative fraction. Receptors were obtained from a man between 18 and 29 years old in good health. Some clones in this sample may be carry-over from other donors' samples.

The chain couples TRBV7-2 to TRBJ2-7; D is unclear. Germline assignment: CDR1 SGHTA and CDR2 FQGNSA. Trimming cost V 2 bases and J 4 bases, with 12 bases left between them. This CDR3 has 14 amino acids. CDR3 DNA: TGTGCCAGCAGCTTAACCAACTCTGGGTACGAGCAGTACTTC. Translated: CASSLTNSGYEQYF.

V is TRBV6-5 and J is TRBJ1-2; maybe TRBD1 (6 bases). The CDR3 consists of 12 residues. Germline V gene lookup returns CDR1 MNHEY and CDR2 SVGAGI. Trimming removed 6 bases from V and 3 bases from J, with 8 bases in between. CDR3 DNA sequence: TGTGCCAGCAGGACAGGTTACTATGGCTACACCTTC. As protein: CASRTGYYGYTF.

This clone showed up just a few times. A single base separates this from a much larger clone, so it may be a read error. Other DNA sequences in this sample translate to the same CDR3. V and J are TRBV5-1 and TRBJ1-1; possible D gene TRBD1, 5 bases. This CDR3 region has 13 residues. Germline CDR1 reads SGHRS; CDR2 reads YFSETQ. Trimming pared 5 bases from V and 1 base from J, leaving 9 bases between. The CDR3 DNA is TGCGCCAGCAGTGGGGGAAGGAACACTGAAGCTTTCTTT. Protein: CASSGGRNTEAFF. Full variable domain (rest looked up from reference TRBV5-1 and TRBJ1-1): KAGVTQTPRYLIKTRGQQVTLSCSPISGHRSVSWYQQTPGQGLQFLFEYFSETQRNKGNFPGRFSGRQFSNSRSEMNVSTLELGDSALYLCASSGGRNTEAFFGQGTRLTVV.

The rearrangement joins TRBV28 to TRBJ1-4, with unresolved D. Germline V gene sequence: CDR1 MDHEN, CDR2 SYDVKM. This CDR3 has 15 residues. Trimming left V 2 bases short and J 1 base short, with 8 bases between. CDR3 region: CASSLTGVTNEKLFF. CDR3 in DNA: TGTGCCAGCAGTTTAACTGGGGTAACTAATGAAAAACTGTTTTTT.

V and J are TRBV5-5 and TRBJ1-2, with D perhaps TRBD1 (5 bases). Germline CDR1 is SGHKS and CDR2 is YYEKEE (reference sequence). The V end lost 4 bases, the J end lost 7 bases, and 26 bases lay between the germline ends. The CDR3 runs to 17 residues. The CDR3 bases are TGTGCCAGCAGCCGGGGCCCAGAAACATATGAATTGAGTGGCTACACCTTC. Its protein is CASSRGPETYELSGYTF. The whole variable domain, filled in from reference TRBV5-5 and TRBJ1-2, reads DAGVTQSPTHLIKTRGQQVTLRCSPISGHKSVSWYQQVLGQGPQFIFQYYEKEERGRGNFPDRFSARQFPNYSSELNVNALLLGDSALYLCASSRGPETYELSGYTFGSGTRLTVV.

V usage is TRBV6-5 and J usage is TRBJ1-1; possible D gene TRBD1, 5 bases. This CDR3 contains 11 residues. Germline V gene lookup returns CDR1 MNHEY and CDR2 SVGAGI. This chain's CDR3 is CASQGWTEAFF. CDR3 nucleotide sequence: TGTGCGAGCCAGGGTTGGACTGAAGCTTTCTTT.

Only one count was recorded for this clone. The chain couples TRBV18 to TRBJ2-1, with D perhaps TRBD2 (5 bases). CDR1 and CDR2 (germline): KGHSH, LQKENI. V shed 0 bases and J shed 7 bases, with 10 bases lying between them. The CDR3 spans 14 residues. CDR3 DNA: TGTGCCAGCTCACCACCGTCTAGCATAAATGAGCAGTTCTTC. It encodes CASSPPSSINEQFF.

The rearrangement joins TRBV2 to TRBJ2-4; 7 bases are a match to TRBD2. V trimming: 6 bases; J trimming: 1 base; junction bases outside the gene matches: 9. Germline V gene lookup returns CDR1 SNHLY and CDR2 FYNNEI. The CDR3 is 16 amino acids. The CDR3 nucleotides are TGTGCCAGCAGCCTACGGGGGGAGAGGGCCAAAAACATTCAGTACTTC. Encoded protein: CASSLRGERAKNIQYF.

This chain joins TRBV9 and TRBJ2-2, with TRBD2 matching over 9 bases. Germline CDR1 SGDLS, CDR2 YYNGEE. The CDR3 is made up of 17 amino acids. V lost 3 bases, J lost 4 bases, and 10 bases stayed unmatched. In DNA, the CDR3 is TGTGCCAGCAGCGCGCCGGATGTTAGCGGGAGCACCGGGGAGCTGTTTTTT. Protein product: CASSAPDVSGSTGELFF. Supplemented by reference TRBV9 and TRBJ2-2, the full variable domain reads DSGVTQTPKHLITATGQRVTLRCSPRSGDLSVYWYQQSLDQGLQFLIQYYNGEERAKGNILERFSAQQFPDLHSELNLSSLELGDSALYFCASSAPDVSGSTGELFFGEGSRLTVL.

This chain links TRBV4-3 with TRBJ1-2; D is unclear. CDR3 size: 14 residues. Trimming cost V 0 bases and J 8 bases, with 13 bases left between them. The germline V gene has CDR1 LGHNA and CDR2 YSLEER. The CDR3 reads CASSQDSRPNGYTF. The CDR3 nucleotides are TGCGCCAGCAGCCAAGATTCCCGACCCAACGGCTACACCTTC.

The chain employs TRBV5-1 and TRBJ1-1; TRBD1 aligns across 9 bases. The V and J ends lost 4 bases and 6 bases, in that order; junction bases with no gene match: 1. CDR3 length: 12 amino acids. Germline V gives CDR1 SGHRS, CDR2 YFSETQ. In nucleotides, the CDR3 is TGCGCCAGCAGCCGGGACAGGGCTGAAGCTTTCTTT. This codes for CASSRDRAEAFF.

The chain carries TRBV7-9 and TRBJ2-3; 9 nucleotides align to TRBD1. Trimming cost V 4 bases and J 2 bases; bases outside gene matches: 1. Germline V lookup: CDR1 SEHNR, CDR2 FQNEAQ (reference sequence). The CDR3 is 14 amino acids. The CDR3, as DNA: TGTGCCAGCAGCTGGGACAGGGACACAGATACGCAGTATTTT. It encodes CASSWDRDTDTQYF.

The chain employs TRBV2 and TRBJ2-3; D remains unclear. The CDR3 is 14 residues long. Germline values: CDR1 SNHLY, CDR2 FYNNEI. With 2 bases removed from V and 4 bases from J, the gap between germline ends came to 10 bases. This CDR3 is CASSEQAVPDTQYF. The CDR3, as DNA: TGTGCCAGCAGTGAACAAGCTGTTCCAGATACGCAGTATTTT.

The chain joins TRBV19 to TRBJ1-2; D is unresolved. V shed 5 bases and J shed 3 bases, with 7 bases lying between them. This CDR3 comprises 12 residues. Germline CDR1 LNHDA, CDR2 SQIVND (reference sequence). CDR3 nucleotide sequence: TGTGCCAGTAGTCGTGTAGACTATGGCTACACCTTC. Its translation is CASSRVDYGYTF.

V usage is TRBV2 and J usage is TRBJ2-1, with D possibly TRBD1 on 5 matching bases. Germline values: CDR1 SNHLY, CDR2 FYNNEI. The germline V and J ends were trimmed by 4 bases and 0 bases, with 13 bases remaining between them. This CDR3 comprises 16 residues. In DNA form, the CDR3 reads TGTGCCAGCAGTGGGGGCGGCTCGAGCTCCTACAATGAGCAGTTCTTC. Its protein is CASSGGGSSSYNEQFF. Full variable domain (outside the CDR3, taken from reference TRBV2 and TRBJ2-1): EPEVTQTPSHQVTQMGQEVILRCVPISNHLYFYWYRQILGQKVEFLVSFYNNEISEKSEIFDDQFSVERPDGSNFTLKIRSTKLEDSAMYFCASSGGGSSSYNEQFFGPGTRLTVL.

The chain combines TRBV30 with TRBJ1-1; no definite D call. This CDR3 contains 11 residues. V was trimmed by 0 bases and J by 8 bases, leaving 7 bases between them. CDR1 and CDR2 from the germline V gene are GTSNPN and SVGIG (reference sequence). CDR3 sequence reads: CAWSVEREAFF. The CDR3 region has the DNA TGTGCCTGGAGTGTAGAGAGAGAAGCTTTCTTT.

The chain joins TRBV15 to TRBJ2-1; D unclear. V lost 0 bases and J lost 7, with 10 bases in between. The CDR3 totals 14 residues. Germline CDR1 reads LNHNV; CDR2 reads YYDKDF (reference sequence). The CDR3 DNA reads as TGTGCCACCAGCAGAGATAGGGCCGGGAATGAGCAGTTCTTC. Protein sequence: CATSRDRAGNEQFF.

The chain links TRBV7-2 to TRBJ2-2; TRBD1 aligns across 10 bases. V trimming: 2 bases; J trimming: 4 bases; junction bases outside the gene matches: 10. Germline values: CDR1 SGHTA, CDR2 FQGNSA. The length of the CDR3 is 18 residues. DNA of the CDR3: TGTGCCAGCAGCTTAAGGGGACAGGGGCTTCTCGGCACCGGGGAGCTGTTTTTT. Encoded protein: CASSLRGQGLLGTGELFF.

This chain links TRBV6-1 with TRBJ1-2; a possible D gene is TRBD1 (5 bases). In germline, CDR1 is MNHNS, CDR2 SASEGT. V lost 7 bases, J lost 4 bases, and 16 bases lay in between. The CDR3 consists of 14 residues. The CDR3 sequence: CASIGAGHLYGYTF. The DNA of the CDR3 is TGTGCCAGCATCGGGGCAGGCCACCTCTATGGCTACACCTTC.

About this clone itself: The identical CDR3 is also encoded by other nucleotide sequences in the sample. The genes are TRBV11-3 and TRBJ2-7, with D perhaps TRBD2 (6 bases). V gave up 3 bases and J gave up 5 bases, with 14 bases separating them. CDR1 is SGHNT, CDR2 YENEEA, per germline. CDR3 length equals 14 residues. The CDR3: CASSLTRSDHEQYF. CDR3 nucleotides: TGTGCCAGCAGCTTGACTAGAAGCGACCACGAGCAGTACTTC.

Comment on this clone: Other DNA sequences in this specimen translate into the identical CDR3. The V call is TRBV5-6, the J call TRBJ1-1; D is perhaps TRBD1 (6 bases). CDR3 length equals 13 residues. The V end was cut by 4 bases, the J end by 6 bases, with 13 bases between. From germline, CDR1 is SGHDT and CDR2 YYEEEE. CDR3 DNA: TGTGCCAGCAGCGGCCGGAGGGGGGCTGAAGCTTTCTTT. This translates into CASSGRRGAEAFF.

This sequence joins TRBV15 and TRBJ1-3; a weak D match, TRBD1 (5 bases). The germline V gene encodes CDR1 LNHNV and CDR2 YYDKDF (reference sequence). V was shortened by 8 bases and J by 4 bases, with 21 bases between the two germline ends. There are 16 residues in the CDR3. Here the CDR3 DNA reads TGTGCCACCGCACACCGCGGGGGGACGAAGGGAAACACCATATATTTT. Its protein is CATAHRGGTKGNTIYF.

The gene calls are TRBV28 and TRBJ1-4, with TRBD1 as a possible D gene (5 bases). The CDR3 totals 15 residues. CDR1 is MDHEN and CDR2 is SYDVKM in the germline V gene. Trimming removed 6 bases at V and 0 bases at J, with 11 bases between. The CDR3 DNA is TGTGCCAGCAGGCTACCGGGGGCAACTAATGAAAAACTGTTTTTT. Its protein product is CASRLPGATNEKLFF.

The rearrangement joins TRBV5-1 to TRBJ1-4; possible D gene TRBD1, 6 bases. CDR3 length equals 15 residues. Deletions cut 0 bases from V and 8 bases from J, with 14 bases between. CDR1 is SGHRS, CDR2 YFSETQ, per germline. CDR3 nucleotides: TGCGCCAGCAGCTTGGAGCGGGGGCTAGGCGAAAAACTGTTTTTT. It yields the protein CASSLERGLGEKLFF.

This rearrangement joins TRBV6-1 to TRBJ2-3, with D hard to call. Trimming cost V 3 bases and J 6 bases, with 7 bases left between them. Germline CDR1 and CDR2: MNHNS and SASEGT. The CDR3 is 12 amino acids. CDR3 residues: CASSENRDTQYF. The CDR3 DNA follows: TGTGCCAGCAGTGAGAACCGGGATACGCAGTATTTT.

This clone was observed at least ten times. The genes are TRBV5-4 and TRBJ2-1; 12 bases line up with TRBD2. Germline lookup yields CDR1 SGHNT and CDR2 YYREEE (reference sequence). J lost 4 bases, V lost 4 bases, and 12 bases had no gene match. CDR3 length: 18 residues. The CDR3, as DNA: TGTGCCAGCAGCGCAGGGGGTGCTAGCGGGAGGGTTTACAATGAGCAGTTCTTC. Translated: CASSAGGASGRVYNEQFF.